These 22 T cell receptor beta chains were all obtained from the same sample, sequenced in a study of a mutant IDH1 vaccine in newly diagnosed glioma. Their target antigens are unknown. Described time point: week 47, end of study. In the vaccine, a single dose held 300 ug of the mutant IDH1 20-mer peptide, along with topical imiquimod. Only in-frame clones appear in the TCRdb table, and some are missing; sequencing was by immunoSEQ multiplex PCR. The data show about 59,000 clones, roughly 80% seen once. Source: PBMCs, taken from a glioma patient whose treatment included an IDH1 peptide vaccine. The receptor source for this set is a man under 40 with glioma.

The chain joins TRBV10-1 to TRBJ2-1; maybe TRBD1 (6 bases). Per the germline V gene, CDR1 is WNHNN and CDR2 is SYGVQD (reference sequence). V was clipped by 5 bases and J by 4 bases, with 30 bases between them. The CDR3 consists of 20 residues. CDR3 region: CASSPNYGQRTGIFYNEQFF. Here the CDR3 DNA reads TGCGCCAGCAGTCCTAATTACGGACAGCGGACGGGTATTTTTTACAATGAGCAGTTCTTC.

CDR3 loop: CASSSLTGTEAFF. In DNA form, the CDR3 reads TGCGCCAGCAGCTCCTTGACAGGGACTGAAGCTTTCTTT. The rearrangement uses TRBV5-1 and TRBJ1-1; 7 bases are a match to TRBD1. Germline loops: CDR1 SGHRS, CDR2 YFSETQ. V shed 3 bases, J shed 5 bases, and the junction held 4 bases outside the gene matches. The CDR3 is 13 residues long.

The genes are TRBV5-5 and TRBJ1-3, with D perhaps TRBD1 (5 bases). The V gene lost 4 bases and the J gene lost 0 bases, with 17 bases spanning the gap. The CDR3 runs 17 residues. Germline values: CDR1 SGHKS, CDR2 YYEKEE (reference sequence). The CDR3 bases are TGTGCCAGCAGCAAGGGACCGCCGACTAGCTCTGGAAACACCATATATTTT. This codes for CASSKGPPTSSGNTIYF.

The V and J genes are TRBV7-9 and TRBJ2-1; 12 bases are a match to TRBD2. CDR3 length: 15 amino acids. Germline V gene sequence: CDR1 SEHNR, CDR2 FQNEAQ (reference sequence). V trimming: 5 bases; J trimming: 3 bases; junction bases outside the gene matches: 2. CDR3 in DNA: TGTGCCAGCAGCCCGACTAGCGGGAGCTACAATGAGCAGTTCTTC. Protein product: CASSPTSGSYNEQFF.

V gene TRBV6-4 combines with J gene TRBJ1-3; 9 bases fit TRBD1. Germline lookup yields CDR1 MRHNA and CDR2 SNTAGT. The CDR3 extends over 15 amino acids. V gave up 3 bases and J gave up 4 bases; unmatched junction bases: 4. The CDR3 region is CASSEGTGKGNTIYF. The CDR3 DNA follows: TGTGCCAGCAGTGAAGGGACAGGGAAAGGAAACACCATATATTTT.

The gene calls are TRBV29-1 and TRBJ2-1, with unresolved D. Trimming removed 6 bases from V and 0 bases from J, with 15 bases in between. The CDR3 spans 15 residues. Germline CDR1 reads SQVTM; CDR2 reads ANQGSEA. The CDR3 protein is CSVSRAPGSYNEQFF. CDR3 coding DNA: TGCAGCGTGTCTAGGGCCCCAGGCTCCTACAATGAGCAGTTCTTC.

The chain is built from TRBV10-1 and TRBJ2-7, with D possibly being TRBD1 or TRBD2 (5 bases each). The length of the CDR3 is 13 residues. Germline lookup yields CDR1 WNHNN and CDR2 SYGVQD (reference sequence). V lost 6 bases and J 2 bases, leaving 11 bases between the germline ends. CDR3 loop: CASSGTGAYEQYF. The DNA for the CDR3 is TGCGCCAGCAGCGGGACCGGAGCCTACGAGCAGTACTTC.

The table lists this clone with a few counts. J is TRBJ1-1 and V is TRBV14; D unresolved. Trimming pared 2 bases from V and 7 bases from J, leaving 11 bases between. Germline CDR1 is SGHDN and CDR2 is FVKESK. CDR3 length equals 13 residues. The CDR3 nucleotides read TGTGCCAGCAGCCAAATTGGAGGAGGTGAAGCTTTCTTT. Its protein is CASSQIGGGEAFF. The whole variable domain, filled in from reference TRBV14 and TRBJ1-1, reads EAGVTQFPSHSVIEKGQTVTLRCDPISGHDNLYWYRRVMGKEIKFLLHFVKESKQDESGMPNNRFLAERTGGTYSTLKVQPAELEDSGVYFCASSQIGGGEAFFGQGTRLTVV.

The rearrangement joins TRBV28 to TRBJ1-1, with unresolved D. V was cut by 3 bases and J by 4 bases, with 18 bases left in between. Germline loops: CDR1 MDHEN, CDR2 SYDVKM. The CDR3 consists of 16 residues. CDR3 region: CASSLPGVEGSTEAFF. CDR3 DNA: TGTGCCAGCAGTTTGCCGGGCGTGGAGGGAAGCACTGAAGCTTTCTTT.

This clone has just a few counts. V usage is TRBV2 and J usage is TRBJ1-1; no clear D gene. The CDR3 length is 13 residues. CDR1 is SNHLY and CDR2 is FYNNEI in the germline V gene. Trimming removed 2 bases at V and 9 bases at J, with 13 bases between. The CDR3 here is CASSEIQVIQAFF. As DNA, the CDR3 is TGTGCCAGCAGTGAAATTCAGGTGATCCAAGCTTTCTTT. Based on the CDR3 plus reference TRBV2 and TRBJ1-1, the full variable domain is EPEVTQTPSHQVTQMGQEVILRCVPISNHLYFYWYRQILGQKVEFLVSFYNNEISEKSEIFDDQFSVERPDGSNFTLKIRSTKLEDSAMYFCASSEIQVIQAFFGQGTRLTVV.

The chain couples TRBV6-5 to TRBJ2-7; 10 bases agree with TRBD1. J was trimmed by 5 bases and V by 2 bases; bases with no gene match: 3. The germline gives CDR1 MNHEY, CDR2 SVGAGI. This CDR3 has 14 amino acids. CDR3 DNA: TGTGCCAGCAGTTACCGGGACAGGGGCCACGAGCAGTACTTC. Translation: CASSYRDRGHEQYF.

The chain joins TRBV19 to TRBJ1-6; TRBD1 aligns across 9 bases. CDR1 and CDR2 from the germline V gene are LNHDA and SQIVND (reference sequence). After removal of 6 bases from V and 8 bases from J, the junction contained 8 bases not matched to a gene. The CDR3 sequence is 15 residues long. The CDR3 DNA follows: TGTGCCAGTAGACTCACGGGACAGGGTGATTCACCCCTCCACTTT. Protein product: CASRLTGQGDSPLHF.

As DNA, the CDR3 is TGTGCCAGCAGCTCGACTTTTTTGGGGAACACTGAAGCTTTCTTT. Protein sequence: CASSSTFLGNTEAFF. The chain recombines TRBV7-9 with TRBJ1-1; D gene ambiguous. The CDR3 extends over 15 amino acids. CDR1 is SEHNR, CDR2 FQNEAQ, per germline (reference sequence). Trimming removed 4 bases from V and 1 base from J, with 13 bases in between.

This chain uses TRBV5-6 with TRBJ2-7; 8 positions match TRBD1. The CDR3 consists of 15 residues. In germline, CDR1 is SGHDT, CDR2 YYEEEE. Trimming cost V 4 bases and J 1 base; bases outside gene matches: 7. The CDR3 DNA reads as TGTGCCAGCAGCCTCGGACAGGGAATATCCTACGAGCAGTACTTC. Translated: CASSLGQGISYEQYF.

The rearrangement links TRBV7-2 to TRBJ1-2; TRBD1 agrees at 8 bases. CDR1 and CDR2 from the germline V gene are SGHTA and FQGNSA. The CDR3 runs to 14 residues. V shed 5 bases, J shed 3 bases, and the junction held 5 bases outside the gene matches. The chain's CDR3 is CASSTLQGDYGYTF. CDR3 sequence (DNA): TGTGCCAGCAGCACCTTACAGGGGGACTATGGCTACACCTTC.

V is TRBV25-1 and J is TRBJ1-2; TRBD1 matches at 8 bases. V lost 7 bases and J lost 7; bases outside the gene matches: 11. The V gene's germline CDR1 is MGHDK and CDR2 SYGVNS. This CDR3 region has 14 residues. CDR3 coding DNA: TGTGCCAGCAAGACACCGACAGGGGCGGGTGGCTACACCTTC. Translation gives CASKTPTGAGGYTF.

The V and J genes are TRBV29-1 and TRBJ2-7; 11 bases are a match to TRBD1. CDR1 is SQVTM and CDR2 is ANQGSEA in the germline V gene. J lost 6 bases, V lost 6 bases, and 10 bases had no gene match. CDR3 length: 14 residues. CDR3 protein: CSVALRTGGGEQYF. The CDR3 DNA reads TGCAGCGTAGCTCTCCGGACAGGGGGCGGCGAGCAGTACTTC.

V is TRBV9 and J is TRBJ1-1, with D maybe TRBD1 (5 bases). Germline-derived CDR1 and CDR2 are SGDLS and YYNGEE. V was trimmed by 4 bases and J by 1 base, leaving 14 bases between them. The CDR3 runs 15 residues. The CDR3 here is CASSFRRGGNTEAFF. Written as DNA, the CDR3 is TGTGCCAGCAGCTTCAGGAGGGGTGGGAACACTGAAGCTTTCTTT.

The chain joins TRBV10-1 to TRBJ2-2, with no clear D. This CDR3 contains 14 residues. V was trimmed by 5 bases and J by 3 bases, leaving 10 bases between them. Germline loops: CDR1 WNHNN, CDR2 SYGVQD (reference sequence). The CDR3 spells CASSQWPHTGELFF. The CDR3 bases are TGCGCCAGCAGTCAGTGGCCTCACACCGGGGAGCTGTTTTTT.

This clone was seen a few times. The rearrangement uses TRBV9 and TRBJ1-1; no definite D call. V was cut by 0 bases and J by 6 bases, with 9 bases left in between. Looked up from germline, CDR1 is SGDLS and CDR2 is YYNGEE. This CDR3 is built from 13 residues. The CDR3 loop reads CASSVVARAEAFF. As DNA, the CDR3 is TGTGCCAGCAGCGTAGTCGCAAGGGCTGAAGCTTTCTTT.

The CDR3 region has the DNA TGTGCCAGCAGAGGACAGGGAGGGTATGGCTACACCTTC. The encoded protein is CASRGQGGYGYTF. This rearrangement joins TRBV2 to TRBJ1-2; 8 bases line up with TRBD1. The germline gives CDR1 SNHLY, CDR2 FYNNEI. The junction had 5 bases not matched to a gene; V was cut back by 6 bases and J by 5 bases. This CDR3 is 13 amino acids long. The full variable domain, completed using reference TRBV2 and TRBJ1-2, is EPEVTQTPSHQVTQMGQEVILRCVPISNHLYFYWYRQILGQKVEFLVSFYNNEISEKSEIFDDQFSVERPDGSNFTLKIRSTKLEDSAMYFCASRGQGGYGYTFGSGTRLTVV.

V is TRBV2 and J is TRBJ2-5; 7 bases align to TRBD1. The DNA end is more similar to TRBJ2-7, so the J call may be wrong. The germline V gene has CDR1 SNHLY and CDR2 FYNNEI. This CDR3 has 14 amino acids. The CDR3 nucleotides are TGTGCCAGCAGTCCCTTGACAGGGAACGACGAGCAGTACTTC. Translation gives CASSPLTGNDEQYF.